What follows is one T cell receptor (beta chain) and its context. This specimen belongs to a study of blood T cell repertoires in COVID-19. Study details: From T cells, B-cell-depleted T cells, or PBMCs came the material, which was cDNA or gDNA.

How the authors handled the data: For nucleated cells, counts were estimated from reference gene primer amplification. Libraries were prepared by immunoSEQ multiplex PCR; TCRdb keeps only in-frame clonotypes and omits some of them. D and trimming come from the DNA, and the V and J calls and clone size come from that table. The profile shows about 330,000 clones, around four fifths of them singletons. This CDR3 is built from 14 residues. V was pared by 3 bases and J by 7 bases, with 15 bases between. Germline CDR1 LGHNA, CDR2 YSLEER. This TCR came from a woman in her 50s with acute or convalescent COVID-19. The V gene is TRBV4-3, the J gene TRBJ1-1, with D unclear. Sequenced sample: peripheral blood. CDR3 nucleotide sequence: TGCGCCAGCAGCCAGGCCTTCGGAGGGCGTGAAGCTTTCTTT. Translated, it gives CASSQAFGGREAFF.